The rows below give T cell receptor beta chains drawn from one sample of a study of blood T cell repertoires in COVID-19. Some clones are missing from TCRdb's copy, which holds only in-frame ones; the method was immunoSEQ multiplex PCR. The sample holds roughly 220,000 clones, about 88% seen once. The sample taken for sequencing was PBMCs or T cells enriched from blood (not recorded which). The source of these receptors is a woman aged 25 to 45 who had recovered from COVID-19. CDR3s include the opening cysteine and the closing phenylalanine or tryptophan. D genes are given only for firm matches. Clone size is stated in some rows and not others, as once, few, many or a class when expanded.

clone_size	j_call	v_call	d_call	cdr3_nt	cdr3_aa
-	TRBJ2-3	TRBV7-2	TRBD2	TGTGCCAGCAGCGACCGGGACTATGACCTTGTTGGGAATACGCAGTATTTT	CASSDRDYDLVGNTQYF
-	TRBJ2-1	TRBV2	-	TGTGCCAGCAGCCTCAGGGGATCGGACTACAATGAGCAGTTCTTC	CASSLRGSDYNEQFF
-	TRBJ2-2	TRBV7-9	TRBD2	TGTGCCAGCAGCTTATTGACTAGCGGGGGCCCCGGGGAGCTGTTTTTT	CASSLLTSGGPGELFF
-	TRBJ1-5	TRBV5-8	TRBD1	TGTGCCAGCAGCTTGCCCGGGACAGATTATAGCAATCAGCCCCAGCATTTT	CASSLPGTDYSNQPQHF
-	TRBJ1-6	TRBV4-1	TRBD1	TGCGCCAGCAGCCAAGATAGTGGGACAGGCCGACCGAATTCACCCCTCCACTTT	CASSQDSGTGRPNSPLHF
-	TRBJ1-6	TRBV27	-	TGTGCCAGCAGTTTAGGTCTCGGAAGTTGGGCAGATTCACCCCTCCACTTT	CASSLGLGSWADSPLHF
-	TRBJ2-3	TRBV6-5	TRBD2	TGTGCCAGCAGGGGGACTAGCGGGATAGATACGCAGTATTTT	CASRGTSGIDTQYF
-	TRBJ1-2	TRBV6-5	TRBD1	TGTGCCAGCAGTTACTCCCAGGGGGACTATGGCTACACCTTC	CASSYSQGDYGYTF
-	TRBJ2-5	TRBV6-5	-	TGTGCCTGTGTGACTGCAAACCAAGAGACCCAGTACTTC	CACVTANQETQYF
few	TRBJ1-6	TRBV4-2	-	TGTGCCAGCAGCCTAAACGGTCTGAATTCACCCCTCCACTTT	CASSLNGLNSPLHF
-	TRBJ2-5	TRBV5-8	-	TGTGCCAGCAGCTCCCTCAGGGGCGCGCCTGGAGAGACCCAGTACTTC	CASSSLRGAPGETQYF
-	TRBJ2-3	TRBV7-2	-	TGTGCCAGCAGCTTAGCGCGGACTAGCACAGATACGCAGTATTTT	CASSLARTSTDTQYF
-	TRBJ2-2	TRBV4-3	-	TGCGCCAGCAGCCAAGATCCCACTAACACCGGGGAGCTGTTTTTT	CASSQDPTNTGELFF
-	TRBJ2-7	TRBV7-2	TRBD2	TGTGCCAGCAGCCACACTAGCGACGAACCGTACGAGCAGTACTTC	CASSHTSDEPYEQYF
-	TRBJ2-1	TRBV19	TRBD2	TGTGCCAGCTCTGGACTAGCGGGGGGATTCTACAATGAGCAGTTCTTC	CASSGLAGGFYNEQFF
few	TRBJ1-2	TRBV4-1	TRBD1	TGCGCCAGCAGCATCAGGACGGACAGGGGCAACTATGGCTACACCTTC	CASSIRTDRGNYGYTF
-	TRBJ2-2	TRBV18	-	TGTGCCAGCTCACCACAACGTAGCACCGGGGAGCTGTTTTTT	CASSPQRSTGELFF
-	TRBJ2-2	TRBV5-1	-	TGCGCCAGCAGTTGGACAGTCGGCGACACCGGGGAGCTGTTTTTT	CASSWTVGDTGELFF
-	TRBJ1-3	TRBV10-3	-	TGTGCCATCAGTGACCGGGGGGGCCGATACTCTGGAAACACCATATATTTT	CAISDRGGRYSGNTIYF
-	TRBJ2-3	TRBV4-1	TRBD1	TGCGCCAGCAGCCAAACACCGGGACAGGCCCTCCGGGGGACAGATACGCAGTATTTT	CASSQTPGQALRGTDTQYF
-	TRBJ2-7	TRBV6-5	-	TGTGCCAGCAGTCCTGGCATGGGGGCCCCCTACGAGCAGTACTTC	CASSPGMGAPYEQYF
-	TRBJ1-3	TRBV9	-	TGTGCCAGCAGCGCAGCAGGGAACTCTGGAAACACCATATATTTT	CASSAAGNSGNTIYF
-	TRBJ1-1	TRBV9	-	TGTGCCAGCAGCGTTCTGAACAGGGTTACTGAAGCTTTCTTT	CASSVLNRVTEAFF
-	TRBJ1-1	TRBV7-3	-	TGTGCCAGCAGTTCGGCTCGGGACACTGAAGCTTTCTTT	CASSSARDTEAFF
-	TRBJ2-7	TRBV7-9	-	TGTGCCAGCAGCTTAGGTAGGACATACGGGTTCCCGCAGTACTTC	CASSLGRTYGFPQYF
-	TRBJ2-7	TRBV7-2	TRBD2	TGTGCCAGCAGCTTAGTGGGCGGGGGGCGGTACGAGCAGTACTTC	CASSLVGGGRYEQYF
-	TRBJ2-5	TRBV18	-	TGTGCCAGCTCACCGGACATCCAAGAGACCCAGTACTTC	CASSPDIQETQYF
-	TRBJ1-5	TRBV7-3	-	TGTGCCAGCAGCTTAAGGGCCAGGGGTTGGATCAGCAATCAGCCCCAGCATTTT	CASSLRARGWISNQPQHF
-	TRBJ1-4	TRBV5-4	-	TGTGCCAGCAGCTTGGGGGGAGGTGATGAAAAACTGTTTTTT	CASSLGGGDEKLFF
-	TRBJ2-7	TRBV6-4	-	TGTGCCAGCAGTGAGGCAGGGTATTTCGAGCAGTACTTC	CASSEAGYFEQYF
-	TRBJ1-1	TRBV18	-	TGTGCCAGCTCACTAGACAGGAACACTGAAGCTTTCTTT	CASSLDRNTEAFF
-	TRBJ2-3	TRBV19	-	TGTGCCAGTAGATCCAGGGGTGGGGGCACAGATACGCAGTATTTT	CASRSRGGGTDTQYF
-	TRBJ2-3	TRBV5-1	-	TGCGCCAGCAGCTTGGAGGCCGGGACAGATACGCAGTATTTT	CASSLEAGTDTQYF
-	TRBJ1-2	TRBV6-5	-	TGTGCCAGCAGCTCCGACAGTGACGGTGGCTACACCTTC	CASSSDSDGGYTF
-	TRBJ1-5	TRBV29-1	TRBD1	TGCAGCGTTGTCCTCCAGGGGGCCGTTAGCAATCAGCCCCAGCATTTT	CSVVLQGAVSNQPQHF
-	TRBJ1-5	TRBV19	-	TGTGCCAGTGCCAGGGGCAGGGACCAGCCCCAGCATTTT	CASARGRDQPQHF
-	TRBJ2-7	TRBV27	TRBD1	TGTGCCAGCAGTTTAAGGTGGACAGGGGCGGCCGAGCAGTACTTC	CASSLRWTGAAEQYF
-	TRBJ2-6	TRBV7-9	-	TGTGCCACCCGCGATGGCTCTGGGGCCAACGTCCTGACTTTC	CATRDGSGANVLTF
once	TRBJ1-1	TRBV3-1/TRBV3-2	-	TGTGCCAGCAGCCAGGCCGACAGACTCACTGAAGCTTTCTTT	CASSQADRLTEAFF
once	TRBJ1-3	TRBV5-6	-	TGTGCCAGCAGCTTCGGGATAACCTACTCTGGAAACACCATATATTTT	CASSFGITYSGNTIYF
medium-sized	TRBJ1-3	TRBV12-5	-	TGTGCTAGTGGTTTGATATACACGGAGGACACCATATATTTT	CASGLIYTEDTIYF
-	TRBJ2-7	TRBV4-3	TRBD1	TGCGCCAGCAGCCCCGGACAGGGCCCCCTCTACGAGCAGTACTTC	CASSPGQGPLYEQYF
-	TRBJ2-7	TRBV5-1	-	TGCGCCAGCAGTTTGACGTCAGGGGACGAGCAGTACTTC	CASSLTSGDEQYF
-	TRBJ1-4	TRBV25-1	-	TGTGCCAGCAGTCCGCAGGTGGCTAATGAAAAACTGTTTTTT	CASSPQVANEKLFF
-	TRBJ1-3	TRBV5-1	TRBD1	TGCGCCAGCAGCTTGGTACCAGGGGGCGACTCTGGAAACACCATATATTTT	CASSLVPGGDSGNTIYF
-	TRBJ1-2	TRBV9	TRBD1	TGTGCGAGCAGCCGACAGGGGGCCAATGGCTACACCTTC	CASSRQGANGYTF
-	TRBJ2-2	TRBV2	-	TGTGCCAGCAGGGCAGGGCTGAACACCGGGGAGCTGTTTTTT	CASRAGLNTGELFF
-	TRBJ2-3	TRBV7-9	-	TGTGCCAGCAGCCAGCCGGGACTCAGCACAGATACGCAGTATTTT	CASSQPGLSTDTQYF
-	TRBJ2-7	TRBV9	-	TGTGCCAGCAGCGTAGGGGTGGAGCACCCTTCCTACGAGCAGTACTTC	CASSVGVEHPSYEQYF
-	TRBJ2-5	TRBV10-1	-	TGCGCCAGCAGGGAGCCGACTAGATGGGTGAGAGAGACCCAGTACTTC	CASREPTRWVRETQYF
-	TRBJ1-2	TRBV27	TRBD1	TGTGCCAGCAGTTTAAGGGGACAGGGGTTCCCCTATGGCTACACCTTC	CASSLRGQGFPYGYTF
-	TRBJ1-4	TRBV19	TRBD1	TGTGCCAGTAGTAGACCCGGGACAGATAATGAAAAACTGTTTTTT	CASSRPGTDNEKLFF
-	TRBJ2-3	TRBV7-6	-	TGTGCCAGCAGCTTCGCAGATACGCAGTATTTT	CASSFADTQYF
-	TRBJ1-6	TRBV19	-	TGTGCCAGTAGTATACCCCGGACACGGAAGAGCTCCTATAATTCACCCCTCCACTTT	CASSIPRTRKSSYNSPLHF